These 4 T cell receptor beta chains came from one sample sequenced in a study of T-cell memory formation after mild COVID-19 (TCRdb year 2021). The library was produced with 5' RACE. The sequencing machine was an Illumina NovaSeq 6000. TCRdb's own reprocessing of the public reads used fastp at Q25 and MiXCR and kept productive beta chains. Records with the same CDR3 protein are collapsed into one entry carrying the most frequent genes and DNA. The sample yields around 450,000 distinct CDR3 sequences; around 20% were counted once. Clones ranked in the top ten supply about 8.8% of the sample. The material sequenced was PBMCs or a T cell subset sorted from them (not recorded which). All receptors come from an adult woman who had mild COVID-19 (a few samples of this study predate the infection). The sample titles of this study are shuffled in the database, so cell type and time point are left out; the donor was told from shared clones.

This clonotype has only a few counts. Here the CDR3 DNA reads TGTGCCACCAGTGATTTAACCTCCGGACGGGAGAGCACAGATACGCAGTATTTT. Residues: CATSDLTSGRESTDTQYF. The chain has TRBV24-1 and TRBJ2-3; weak D call: TRBD2 (6 bases). CDR3 length: 18 residues. V gave up 1 base and J gave up 0 bases, with 16 bases separating them. CDR1 is KGHDR, CDR2 SFDVKD, per germline.

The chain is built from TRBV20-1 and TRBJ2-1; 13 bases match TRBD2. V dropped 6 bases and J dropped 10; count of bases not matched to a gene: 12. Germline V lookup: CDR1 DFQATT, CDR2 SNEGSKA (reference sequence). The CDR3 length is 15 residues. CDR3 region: CSARRTSGSRGEQFF. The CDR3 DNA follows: TGCAGTGCCCGACGGACTAGCGGGAGTCGAGGGGAGCAGTTCTTC.

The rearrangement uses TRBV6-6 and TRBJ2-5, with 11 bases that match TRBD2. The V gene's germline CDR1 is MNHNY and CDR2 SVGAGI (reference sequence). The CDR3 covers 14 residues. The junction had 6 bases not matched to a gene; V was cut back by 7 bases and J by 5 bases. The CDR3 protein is CASNPSGGRETQYF. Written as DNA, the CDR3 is TGTGCCAGCAATCCTAGCGGGGGGCGCGAGACCCAGTACTTC.

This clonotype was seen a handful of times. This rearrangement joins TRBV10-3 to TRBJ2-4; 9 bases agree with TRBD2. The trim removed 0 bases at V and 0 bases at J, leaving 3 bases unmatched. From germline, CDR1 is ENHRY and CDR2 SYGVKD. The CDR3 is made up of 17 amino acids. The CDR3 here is CAISESLTSGAKNIQYF. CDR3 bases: TGTGCCATCAGTGAGTCGTTGACTAGCGGAGCCAAAAACATTCAGTACTTC.